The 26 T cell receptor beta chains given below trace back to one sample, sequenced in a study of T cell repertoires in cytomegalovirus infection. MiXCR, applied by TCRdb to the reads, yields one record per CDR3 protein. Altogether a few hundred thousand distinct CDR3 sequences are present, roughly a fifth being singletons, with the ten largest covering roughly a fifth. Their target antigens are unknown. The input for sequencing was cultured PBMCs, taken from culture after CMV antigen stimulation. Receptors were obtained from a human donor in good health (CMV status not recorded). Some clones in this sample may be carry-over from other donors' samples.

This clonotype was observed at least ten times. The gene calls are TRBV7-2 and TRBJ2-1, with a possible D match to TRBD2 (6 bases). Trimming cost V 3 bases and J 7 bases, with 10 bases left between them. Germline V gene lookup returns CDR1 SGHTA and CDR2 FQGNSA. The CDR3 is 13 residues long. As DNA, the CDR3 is TGTGCCAGCAGCTTGCCGGCGGGGAATGAGCAGTTCTTC. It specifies CASSLPAGNEQFF.

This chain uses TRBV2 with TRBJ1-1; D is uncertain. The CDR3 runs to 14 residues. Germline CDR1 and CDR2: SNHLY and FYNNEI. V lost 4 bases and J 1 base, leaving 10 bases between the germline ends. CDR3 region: CASSGRLTNTEAFF. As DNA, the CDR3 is TGTGCCAGCAGTGGGAGGTTGACGAACACTGAAGCTTTCTTT.

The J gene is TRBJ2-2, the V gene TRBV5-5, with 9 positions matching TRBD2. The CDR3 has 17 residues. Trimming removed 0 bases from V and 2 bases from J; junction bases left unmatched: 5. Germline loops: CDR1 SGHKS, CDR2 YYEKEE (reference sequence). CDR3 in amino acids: CASSLGSGSTNTGELFF. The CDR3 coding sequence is TGTGCCAGCAGCTTGGGTAGCGGGAGTACCAACACCGGGGAGCTGTTTTTT.

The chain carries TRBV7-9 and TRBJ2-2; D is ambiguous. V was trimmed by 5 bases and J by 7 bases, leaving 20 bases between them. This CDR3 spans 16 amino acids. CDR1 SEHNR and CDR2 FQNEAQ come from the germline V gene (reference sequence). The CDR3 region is CASSGDPSEVHGELFF. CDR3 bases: TGTGCCAGCAGCGGTGATCCCTCTGAGGTCCACGGGGAGCTGTTTTTT.

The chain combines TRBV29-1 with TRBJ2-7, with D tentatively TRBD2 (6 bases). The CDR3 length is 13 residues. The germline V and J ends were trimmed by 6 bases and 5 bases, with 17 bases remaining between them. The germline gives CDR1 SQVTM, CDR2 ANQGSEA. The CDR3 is CSVLRLDENEQYF. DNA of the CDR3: TGCAGCGTCCTTCGACTAGATGAGAACGAGCAGTACTTC.

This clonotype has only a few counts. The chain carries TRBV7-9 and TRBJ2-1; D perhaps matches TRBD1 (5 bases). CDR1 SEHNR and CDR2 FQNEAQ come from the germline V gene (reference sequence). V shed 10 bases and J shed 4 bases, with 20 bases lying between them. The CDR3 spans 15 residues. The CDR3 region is CATILEAGLYNEQFF. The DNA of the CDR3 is TGTGCCACAATCCTAGAGGCAGGGTTGTACAATGAGCAGTTCTTC.

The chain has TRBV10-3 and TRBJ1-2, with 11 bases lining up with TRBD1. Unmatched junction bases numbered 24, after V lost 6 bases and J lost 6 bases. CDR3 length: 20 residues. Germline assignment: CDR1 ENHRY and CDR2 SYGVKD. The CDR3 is CAIRGLELPGQGGSWNGYTF. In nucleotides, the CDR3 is TGTGCCATCAGAGGGTTAGAGCTACCGGGACAGGGGGGGTCGTGGAATGGCTACACCTTC.

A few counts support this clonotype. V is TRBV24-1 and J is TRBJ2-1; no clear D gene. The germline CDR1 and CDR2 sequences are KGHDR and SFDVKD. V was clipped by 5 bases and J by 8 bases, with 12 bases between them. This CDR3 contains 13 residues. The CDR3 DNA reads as TGTGCCACCAGTGGGATTTGGCAGGATGAGCAGTTCTTC. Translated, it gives CATSGIWQDEQFF.

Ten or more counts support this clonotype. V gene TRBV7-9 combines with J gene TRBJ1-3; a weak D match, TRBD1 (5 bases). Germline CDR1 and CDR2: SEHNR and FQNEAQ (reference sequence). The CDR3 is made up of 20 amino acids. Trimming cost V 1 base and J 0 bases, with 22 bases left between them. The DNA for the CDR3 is TGTGCCAGCAGCTTAGGGCCGGACACTCAGGGCGCAGCCTCTGGAAACACCATATATTTT. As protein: CASSLGPDTQGAASGNTIYF.

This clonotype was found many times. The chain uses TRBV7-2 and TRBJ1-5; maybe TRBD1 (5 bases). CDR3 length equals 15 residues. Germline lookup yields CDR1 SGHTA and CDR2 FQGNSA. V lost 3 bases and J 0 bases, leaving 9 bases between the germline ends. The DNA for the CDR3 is TGTGCCAGCAGCTTCACAGGAAATAGCAATCAGCCCCAGCATTTT. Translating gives CASSFTGNSNQPQHF. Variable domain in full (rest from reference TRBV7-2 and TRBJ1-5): GAGVSQSPSNKVTEKGKDVELRCDPISGHTALYWYRQSLGQGLEFLIYFQGNSAPDKSGLPSDRFSAERTGGSVSTLTIQRTQQEDSAVYLCASSFTGNSNQPQHFGDGTRLSIL.

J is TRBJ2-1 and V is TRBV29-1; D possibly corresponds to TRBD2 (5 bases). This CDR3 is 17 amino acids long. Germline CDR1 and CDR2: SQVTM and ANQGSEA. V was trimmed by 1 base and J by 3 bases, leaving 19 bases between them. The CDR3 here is CSVEGSATTKFYNEQFF. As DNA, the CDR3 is TGCAGCGTTGAAGGTAGCGCGACGACAAAGTTCTACAATGAGCAGTTCTTC.

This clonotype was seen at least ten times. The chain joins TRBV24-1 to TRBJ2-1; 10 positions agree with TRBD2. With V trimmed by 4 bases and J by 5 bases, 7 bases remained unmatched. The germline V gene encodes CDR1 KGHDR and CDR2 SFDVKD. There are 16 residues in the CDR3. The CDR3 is CATSDLSSGGDNEQFF. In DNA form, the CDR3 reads TGTGCCACCAGTGACCTATCTAGCGGGGGTGACAATGAGCAGTTCTTC.

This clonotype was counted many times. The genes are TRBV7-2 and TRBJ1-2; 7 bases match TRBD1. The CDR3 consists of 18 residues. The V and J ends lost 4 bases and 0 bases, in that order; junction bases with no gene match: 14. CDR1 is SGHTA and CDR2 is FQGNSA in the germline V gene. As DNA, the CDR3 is TGTGCCAGCAGCTCTCCTGGGTGGGGACAGAAAGCTAACTATGGCTACACCTTC. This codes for CASSSPGWGQKANYGYTF.

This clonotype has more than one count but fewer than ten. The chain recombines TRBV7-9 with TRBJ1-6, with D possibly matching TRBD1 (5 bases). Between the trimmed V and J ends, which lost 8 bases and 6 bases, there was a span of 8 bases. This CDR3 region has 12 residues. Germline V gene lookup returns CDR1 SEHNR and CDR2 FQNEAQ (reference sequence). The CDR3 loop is CASGGVNSPLHF. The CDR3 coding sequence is TGTGCCAGCGGGGGAGTTAATTCACCCCTCCACTTT.

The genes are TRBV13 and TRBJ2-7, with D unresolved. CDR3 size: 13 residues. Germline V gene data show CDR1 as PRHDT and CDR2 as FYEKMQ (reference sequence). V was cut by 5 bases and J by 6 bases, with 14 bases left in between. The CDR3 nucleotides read TGTGCCAGCAGCCAGAAGGAGTTCCTCGAGCAGTACTTC. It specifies CASSQKEFLEQYF. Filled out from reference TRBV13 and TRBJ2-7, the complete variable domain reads AAGVIQSPRHLIKEKRETATLKCYPIPRHDTVYWYQQGPGQDPQFLISFYEKMQSDKGSIPDRFSAQQFSDYHSELNMSSLELGDSALYFCASSQKEFLEQYFGPGTRLTVT.

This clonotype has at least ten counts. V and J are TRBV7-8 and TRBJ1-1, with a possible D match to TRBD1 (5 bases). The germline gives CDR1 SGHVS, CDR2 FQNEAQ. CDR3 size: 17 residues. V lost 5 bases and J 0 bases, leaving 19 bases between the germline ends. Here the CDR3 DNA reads TGTGCCAGCAGCCTATATCCCCAGGGAGGCCTGAACACTGAAGCTTTCTTT. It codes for CASSLYPQGGLNTEAFF. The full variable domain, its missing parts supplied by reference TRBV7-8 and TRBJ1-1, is GAGVSQSPRYKVAKRGQDVALRCDPISGHVSLFWYQQALGQGPEFLTYFQNEAQLDKSGLPSDRFFAERPEGSVSTLKIQRTQQEDSAVYLCASSLYPQGGLNTEAFFGQGTRLTVV.

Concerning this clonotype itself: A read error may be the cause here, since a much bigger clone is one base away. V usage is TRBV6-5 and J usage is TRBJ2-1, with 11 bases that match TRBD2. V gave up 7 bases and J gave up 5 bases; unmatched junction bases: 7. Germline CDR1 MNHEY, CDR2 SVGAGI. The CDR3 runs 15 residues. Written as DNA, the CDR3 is TGTGCCAGCAATCTAGCGGGAGGACAGGACAATGAGCAGTTCTTC. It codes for CASNLAGGQDNEQFF.

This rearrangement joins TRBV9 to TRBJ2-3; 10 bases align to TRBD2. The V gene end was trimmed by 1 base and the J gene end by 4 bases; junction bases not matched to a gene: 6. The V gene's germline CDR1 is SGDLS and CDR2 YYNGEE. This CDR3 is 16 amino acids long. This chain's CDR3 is CASSVWASGSSDTQYF. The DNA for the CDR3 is TGTGCCAGCAGCGTATGGGCTAGCGGGAGCTCAGATACGCAGTATTTT.

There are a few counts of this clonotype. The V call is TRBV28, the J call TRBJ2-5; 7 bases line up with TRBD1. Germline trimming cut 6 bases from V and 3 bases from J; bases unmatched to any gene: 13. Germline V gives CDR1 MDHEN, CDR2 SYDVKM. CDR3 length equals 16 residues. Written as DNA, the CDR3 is TGTGCCAGCAGCCCCGGGACAGCGAAGGGGAAAGAGACCCAGTACTTC. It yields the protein CASSPGTAKGKETQYF.

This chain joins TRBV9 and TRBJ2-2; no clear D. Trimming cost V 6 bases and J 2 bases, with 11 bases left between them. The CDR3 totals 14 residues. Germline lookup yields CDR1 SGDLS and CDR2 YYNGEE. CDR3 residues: CASKVSANTGELFF. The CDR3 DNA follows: TGTGCCAGCAAAGTGTCAGCCAACACCGGGGAGCTGTTTTTT.

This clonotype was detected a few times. CDR3 sequence reads: CASSLRGEWTEAFF. The DNA of the CDR3 is TGTGCCAGCAGTTTAAGGGGGGAGTGGACTGAAGCTTTCTTT. The rearrangement links TRBV27 to TRBJ1-1, with a tentative D call TRBD1 (6 bases). There are 14 residues in the CDR3. Trimming stripped 2 bases from V and 5 bases from J, with 12 bases between. Germline assignment: CDR1 MNHEY and CDR2 SMNVEV (reference sequence).

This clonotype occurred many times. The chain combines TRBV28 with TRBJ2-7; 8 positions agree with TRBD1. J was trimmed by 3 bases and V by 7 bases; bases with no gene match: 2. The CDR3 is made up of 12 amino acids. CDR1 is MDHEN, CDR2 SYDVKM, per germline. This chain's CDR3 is CASKQGVYEQYF. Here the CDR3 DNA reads TGTGCCAGCAAACAGGGGGTCTACGAGCAGTACTTC.

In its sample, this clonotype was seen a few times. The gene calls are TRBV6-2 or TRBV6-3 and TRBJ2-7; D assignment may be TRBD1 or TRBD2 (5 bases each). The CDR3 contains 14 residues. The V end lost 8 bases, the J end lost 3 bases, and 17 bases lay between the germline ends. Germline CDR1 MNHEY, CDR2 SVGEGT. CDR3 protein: CASGGTGPRYEQYV. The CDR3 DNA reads TGTGCCAGCGGAGGTACGGGACCGCGCTACGAGCAGTACGTC.

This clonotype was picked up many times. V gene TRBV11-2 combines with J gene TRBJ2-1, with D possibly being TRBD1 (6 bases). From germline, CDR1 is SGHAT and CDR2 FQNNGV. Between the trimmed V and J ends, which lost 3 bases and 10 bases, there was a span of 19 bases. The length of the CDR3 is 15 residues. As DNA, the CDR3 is TGTGCCAGCAGCTTTAGCAGAGGGGGACCCCTAGAGCAGTTCTTC. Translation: CASSFSRGGPLEQFF.

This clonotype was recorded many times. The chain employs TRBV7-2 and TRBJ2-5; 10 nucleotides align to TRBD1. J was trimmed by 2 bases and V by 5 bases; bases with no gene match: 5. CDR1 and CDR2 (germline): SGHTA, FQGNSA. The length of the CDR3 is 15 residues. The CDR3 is CASSPDRGRQETQYF. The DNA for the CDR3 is TGTGCCAGCAGCCCAGACAGGGGGCGGCAAGAGACCCAGTACTTC.

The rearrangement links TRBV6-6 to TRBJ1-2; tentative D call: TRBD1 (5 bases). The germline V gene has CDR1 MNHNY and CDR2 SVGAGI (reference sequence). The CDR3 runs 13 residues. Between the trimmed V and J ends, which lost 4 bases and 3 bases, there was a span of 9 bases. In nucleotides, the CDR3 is TGTGCCAGCAGTTCCCAGGGTTACTATGGCTACACCTTC. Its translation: CASSSQGYYGYTF.